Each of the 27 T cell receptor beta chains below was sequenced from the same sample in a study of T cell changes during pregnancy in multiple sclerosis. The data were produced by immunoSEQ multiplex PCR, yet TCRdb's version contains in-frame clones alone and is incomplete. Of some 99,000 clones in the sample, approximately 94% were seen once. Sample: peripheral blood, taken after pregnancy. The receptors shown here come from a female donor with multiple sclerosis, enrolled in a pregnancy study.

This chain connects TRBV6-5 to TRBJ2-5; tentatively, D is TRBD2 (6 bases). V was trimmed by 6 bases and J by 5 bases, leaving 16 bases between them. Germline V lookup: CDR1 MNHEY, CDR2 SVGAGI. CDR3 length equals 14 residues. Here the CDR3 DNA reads TGTGCCAGCAGCTCGTGGCGGGATGGGGAGACCCAGTACTTC. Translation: CASSSWRDGETQYF.

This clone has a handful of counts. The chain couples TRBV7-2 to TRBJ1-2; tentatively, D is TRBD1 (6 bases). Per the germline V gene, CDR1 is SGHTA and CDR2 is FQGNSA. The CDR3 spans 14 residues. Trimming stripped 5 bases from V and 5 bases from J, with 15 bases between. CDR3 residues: CASSGPGEGYGYTF. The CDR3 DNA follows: TGTGCCAGCAGCGGTCCAGGGGAGGGGTATGGCTACACCTTC.

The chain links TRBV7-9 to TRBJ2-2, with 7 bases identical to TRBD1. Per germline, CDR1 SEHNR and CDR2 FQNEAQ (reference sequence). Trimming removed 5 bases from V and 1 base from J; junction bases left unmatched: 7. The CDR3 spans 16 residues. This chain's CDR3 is CASSLPQGKNTGELFF. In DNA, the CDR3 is TGTGCCAGCAGCCTACCACAGGGGAAGAACACCGGGGAGCTGTTTTTT.

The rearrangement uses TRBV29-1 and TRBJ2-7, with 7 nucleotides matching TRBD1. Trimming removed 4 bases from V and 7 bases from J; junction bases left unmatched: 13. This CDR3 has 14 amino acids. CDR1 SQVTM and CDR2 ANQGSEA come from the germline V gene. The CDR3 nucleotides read TGCAGCGTTGCACACGGACAGGTGTCTCGGGAGCAGTACTTC. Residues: CSVAHGQVSREQYF.

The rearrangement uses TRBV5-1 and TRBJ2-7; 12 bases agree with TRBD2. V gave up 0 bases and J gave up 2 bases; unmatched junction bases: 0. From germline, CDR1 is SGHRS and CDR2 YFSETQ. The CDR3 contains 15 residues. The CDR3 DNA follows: TGCGCCAGCAGCTTGGGGACTAGCGGGGCCTACGAGCAGTACTTC. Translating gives CASSLGTSGAYEQYF.

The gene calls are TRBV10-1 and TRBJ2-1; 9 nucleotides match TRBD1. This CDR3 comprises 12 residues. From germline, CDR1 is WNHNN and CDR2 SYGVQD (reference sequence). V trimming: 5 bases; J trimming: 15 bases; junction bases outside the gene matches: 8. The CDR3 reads CASSHHGTGRFF. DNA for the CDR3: TGCGCCAGCAGTCACCATGGGACAGGGAGGTTCTTC.

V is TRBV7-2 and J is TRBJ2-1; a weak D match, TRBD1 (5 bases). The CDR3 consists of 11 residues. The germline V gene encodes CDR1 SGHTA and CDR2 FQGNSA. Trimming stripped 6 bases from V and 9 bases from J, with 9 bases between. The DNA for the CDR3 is TGTGCCAGCAGGATAAGGGGTGAGCAGTTCTTC. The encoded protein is CASRIRGEQFF.

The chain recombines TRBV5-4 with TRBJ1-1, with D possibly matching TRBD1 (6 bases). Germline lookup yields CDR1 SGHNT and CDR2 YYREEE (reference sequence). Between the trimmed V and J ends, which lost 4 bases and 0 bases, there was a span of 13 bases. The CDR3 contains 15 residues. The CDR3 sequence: CASSMDSSLNTEAFF. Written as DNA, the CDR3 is TGTGCCAGCAGCATGGACAGTTCCCTGAACACTGAAGCTTTCTTT.

CDR3 in DNA: TGCGCCAGCACCACCACAGGGGGCGGAACAGATACGCAGTATTTT. This translates into CASTTTGGGTDTQYF. The rearrangement links TRBV5-1 to TRBJ2-3, with 9 bases matching TRBD1. Germline V CDR1 and CDR2: SGHRS, YFSETQ. V was pared by 6 bases and J by 3 bases, with 8 bases of the junction left unmatched. The CDR3 extends over 15 amino acids.

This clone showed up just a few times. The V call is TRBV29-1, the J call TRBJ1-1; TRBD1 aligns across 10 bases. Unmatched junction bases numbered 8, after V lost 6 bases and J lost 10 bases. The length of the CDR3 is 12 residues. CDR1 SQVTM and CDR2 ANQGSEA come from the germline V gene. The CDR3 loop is CSVNRDRGRAFF. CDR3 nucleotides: TGCAGCGTGAACCGGGACAGGGGACGAGCTTTCTTT.

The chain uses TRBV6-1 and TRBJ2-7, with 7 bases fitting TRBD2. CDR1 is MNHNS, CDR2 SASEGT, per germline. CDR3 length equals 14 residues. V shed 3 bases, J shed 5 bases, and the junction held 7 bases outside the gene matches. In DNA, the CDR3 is TGTGCCAGCAGTGAGGCGGGAGAAATCGACGAGCAGTACTTC. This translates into CASSEAGEIDEQYF.

The CDR3 bases are TGTGCCAGCAGTCCTATACTAGGGGGCAATGAGCAGTTCTTC. Amino acid sequence: CASSPILGGNEQFF. This chain connects TRBV6-5 to TRBJ2-1; maybe TRBD1 (6 bases). The CDR3 covers 14 residues. Trimming stripped 5 bases from V and 6 bases from J, with 14 bases between. Germline V gene sequence: CDR1 MNHEY, CDR2 SVGAGI.

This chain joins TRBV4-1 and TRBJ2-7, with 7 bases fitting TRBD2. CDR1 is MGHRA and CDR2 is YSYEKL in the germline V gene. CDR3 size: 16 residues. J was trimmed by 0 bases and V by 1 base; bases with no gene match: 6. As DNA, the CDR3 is TGCGCCAGCAGCCAAGTACTGGGCGGGAGCTCCTACGAGCAGTACTTC. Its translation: CASSQVLGGSSYEQYF.

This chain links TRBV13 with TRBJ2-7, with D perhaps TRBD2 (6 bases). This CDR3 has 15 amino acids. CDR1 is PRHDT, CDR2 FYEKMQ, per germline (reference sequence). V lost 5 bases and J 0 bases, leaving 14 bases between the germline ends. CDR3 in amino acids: CASSPPYGSSYEQYF. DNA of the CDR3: TGTGCCAGCAGCCCCCCCTACGGGAGCTCCTACGAGCAGTACTTC.

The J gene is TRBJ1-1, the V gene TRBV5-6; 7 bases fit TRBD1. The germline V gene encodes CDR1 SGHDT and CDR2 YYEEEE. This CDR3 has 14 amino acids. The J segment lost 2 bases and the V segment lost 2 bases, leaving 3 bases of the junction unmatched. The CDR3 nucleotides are TGTGCCAGCAGCTTCGGGGACAGAAACACTGAAGCTTTCTTT. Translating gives CASSFGDRNTEAFF. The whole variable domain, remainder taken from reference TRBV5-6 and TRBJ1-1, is DAGVTQSPTHLIKTRGQQVTLRCSPKSGHDTVSWYQQALGQGPQFIFQYYEEEERQRGNFPDRFSGHQFPNYSSELNVNALLLGDSALYLCASSFGDRNTEAFFGQGTRLTVV.

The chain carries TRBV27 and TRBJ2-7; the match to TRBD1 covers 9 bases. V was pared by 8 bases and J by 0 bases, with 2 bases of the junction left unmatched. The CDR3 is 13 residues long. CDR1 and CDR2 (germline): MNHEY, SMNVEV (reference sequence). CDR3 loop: CASGTGSSYEQYF. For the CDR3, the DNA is TGTGCCAGCGGGACAGGGAGCTCCTACGAGCAGTACTTC.

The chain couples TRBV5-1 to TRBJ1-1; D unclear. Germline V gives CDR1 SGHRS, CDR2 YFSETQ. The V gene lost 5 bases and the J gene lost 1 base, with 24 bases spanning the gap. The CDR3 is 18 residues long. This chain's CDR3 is CASRSRNIGFLWNTEAFF. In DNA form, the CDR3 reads TGCGCCAGCAGATCTAGGAACATAGGTTTCCTATGGAACACTGAAGCTTTCTTT. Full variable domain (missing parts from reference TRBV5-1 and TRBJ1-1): KAGVTQTPRYLIKTRGQQVTLSCSPISGHRSVSWYQQTPGQGLQFLFEYFSETQRNKGNFPGRFSGRQFSNSRSEMNVSTLELGDSALYLCASRSRNIGFLWNTEAFFGQGTRLTVV.

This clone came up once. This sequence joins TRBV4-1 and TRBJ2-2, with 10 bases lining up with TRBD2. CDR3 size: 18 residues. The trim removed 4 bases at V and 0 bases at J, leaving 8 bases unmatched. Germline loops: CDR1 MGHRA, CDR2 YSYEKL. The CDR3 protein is CASSPWTSGIANTGELFF. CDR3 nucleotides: TGCGCCAGCAGCCCCTGGACTAGCGGAATCGCGAACACCGGGGAGCTGTTTTTT.

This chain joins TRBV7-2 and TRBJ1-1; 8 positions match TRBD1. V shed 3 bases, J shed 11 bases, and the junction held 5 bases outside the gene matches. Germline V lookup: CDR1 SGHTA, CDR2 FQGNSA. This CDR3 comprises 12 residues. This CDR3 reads CASSFITGGAFF. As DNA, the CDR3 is TGTGCCAGCAGCTTCATTACAGGGGGGGCTTTCTTT.

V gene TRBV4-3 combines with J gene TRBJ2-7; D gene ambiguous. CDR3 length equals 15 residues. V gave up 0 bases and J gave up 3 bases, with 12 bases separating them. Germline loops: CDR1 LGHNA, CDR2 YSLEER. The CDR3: CASSQEFERFYEQYF. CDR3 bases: TGCGCCAGCAGCCAAGAATTCGAGAGATTCTACGAGCAGTACTTC.

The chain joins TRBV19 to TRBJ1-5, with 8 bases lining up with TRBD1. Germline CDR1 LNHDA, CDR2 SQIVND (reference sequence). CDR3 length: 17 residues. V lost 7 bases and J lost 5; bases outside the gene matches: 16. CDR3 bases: TGTGCCAGTACCGAAGCGACAGGGGCCGCGGGATATCAGCCCCAGCATTTT. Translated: CASTEATGAAGYQPQHF.

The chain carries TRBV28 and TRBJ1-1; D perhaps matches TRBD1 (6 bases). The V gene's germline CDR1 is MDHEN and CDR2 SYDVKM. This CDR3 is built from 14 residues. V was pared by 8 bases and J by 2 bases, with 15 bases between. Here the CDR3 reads CASSPVGHNTEAFF. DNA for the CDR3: TGTGCCAGCTCCCCGGTGGGACACAACACTGAAGCTTTCTTT. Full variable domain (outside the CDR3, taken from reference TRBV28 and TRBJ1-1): DVKVTQSSRYLVKRTGEKVFLECVQDMDHENMFWYRQDPGLGLRLIYFSYDVKMKEKGDIPEGYSVSREKKERFSLILESASTNQTSMYLCASSPVGHNTEAFFGQGTRLTVV.

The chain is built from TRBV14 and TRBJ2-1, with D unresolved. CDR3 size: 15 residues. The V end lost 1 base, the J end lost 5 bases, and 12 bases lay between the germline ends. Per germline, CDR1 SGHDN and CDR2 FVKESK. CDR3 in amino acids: CASSQGRLLNNEQFF. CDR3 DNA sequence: TGTGCCAGCAGCCAAGGTCGGCTACTAAACAATGAGCAGTTCTTC.

The CDR3 coding sequence is TGTGCCAGCAGCTACCGGCGGGGGATCAACTACAATGAGCAGTTCTTC. Translating gives CASSYRRGINYNEQFF. The rearrangement joins TRBV25-1 to TRBJ2-1; 7 bases line up with TRBD2. The CDR3 has 16 amino acids. The V segment lost 6 bases and the J segment 3 bases; nucleotides outside the gene matches: 11. The germline V gene encodes CDR1 MGHDK and CDR2 SYGVNS.

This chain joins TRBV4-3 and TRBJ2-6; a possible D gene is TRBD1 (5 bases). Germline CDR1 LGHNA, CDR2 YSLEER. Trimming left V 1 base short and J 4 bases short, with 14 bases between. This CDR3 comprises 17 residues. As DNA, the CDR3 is TGCGCCAGCAGCCAAGCATCAGGGTTGCCGGGGGCCAACGTCCTGACTTTC. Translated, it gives CASSQASGLPGANVLTF.

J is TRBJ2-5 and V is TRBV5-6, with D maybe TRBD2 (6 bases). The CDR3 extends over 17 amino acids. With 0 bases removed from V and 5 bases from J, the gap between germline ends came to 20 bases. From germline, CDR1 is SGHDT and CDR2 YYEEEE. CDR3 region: CASSLAGSVPGRETQYF. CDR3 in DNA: TGTGCCAGCAGCTTGGCCGGGAGCGTCCCGGGGAGGGAGACCCAGTACTTC.

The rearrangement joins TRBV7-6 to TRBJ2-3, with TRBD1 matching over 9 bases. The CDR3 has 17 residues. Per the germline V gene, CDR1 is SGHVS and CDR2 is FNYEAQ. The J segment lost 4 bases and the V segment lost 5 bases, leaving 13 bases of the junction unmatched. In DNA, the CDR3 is TGTGCCAGCAGCCTAGAGGGGACAGGGTCCGTTTCAGATACGCAGTATTTT. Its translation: CASSLEGTGSVSDTQYF.